The rows below give T cell receptor beta chains drawn from one sample of a study of blood T cell repertoires in COVID-19. Here immunoSEQ multiplex PCR was the method, and the copy in TCRdb shows in-frame clones only, minus some. The sample shows approximately 150,000 clones, about 92% of them seen only once. What was sequenced was peripheral blood. Every receptor here comes from a woman in her sixties or seventies with COVID-19, enrolled during active disease. Each CDR3 is given with its conserved first and last residue. A D gene is named only where the DNA matches it firmly. The size field is filled for only some rows; it gives once, few, many or a size class.

>TRBJ2-7|TRBD1|TRBV5-1|once
TGCGCCAGCAGCTTTCCAGGGGACAGACACGAGCAGTACTTC
CASSFPGDRHEQYF
>TRBJ1-5|TRBD1|TRBV5-6|few
TGTGCCAGCAGCTGGGGACAGGATAATCAGCCCCAGCATTTT
CASSWGQDNQPQHF
>TRBJ1-3|.|TRBV4-2|.
TGTGCCAGCAGCCACCGAGCTGCTACAGGGCGCCCCTCTGGAAACACCATATATTTT
CASSHRAATGRPSGNTIYF
>TRBJ1-6|.|TRBV7-2|.
TGTGCCAGCAGCTTAGGTCGGGTGGACTATAATTCACCCCTCCACTTT
CASSLGRVDYNSPLHF
>TRBJ1-4|.|TRBV6-1|.
TGTGCCAGCAGTGAAGCGTCTATGGAAAAACTGTTTTTT
CASSEASMEKLFF
>TRBJ1-2|TRBD1|TRBV27|.
TGTGCCAGCAGTCCAAGACAGGGGGCTATAACTGGCTACACCTTC
CASSPRQGAITGYTF
>TRBJ1-2|.|TRBV10-3|.
TGTGCCATCAGTGAGGGACACCTAAACTATGGCTACACCTTC
CAISEGHLNYGYTF
>TRBJ1-1|TRBD1|TRBV18|.
TGTGCCAGCTCAGCCGGGACAGGGAACACTGAAGCTTTCTTT
CASSAGTGNTEAFF
>TRBJ2-2|.|TRBV11-3|.
TGTGCCAGCAGCTTACTCGCGAACACCGGGGAGCTGTTTTTT
CASSLLANTGELFF
>TRBJ1-2|.|TRBV19|.
TGTGCCAGTAGCTCGGGTACAGGGATCAACTATGGCTACACCTTC
CASSSGTGINYGYTF
>TRBJ2-7|.|TRBV5-4|.
TGTGCCAGCAGCCCCGAGCCAGGGCTAGAAGAGCAGTACTTC
CASSPEPGLEEQYF
>TRBJ1-2|.|TRBV12-3/TRBV12-4|.
TGTGCCAGCAGTTTTGACAGGAACTATGGCTACACCTTC
CASSFDRNYGYTF
>TRBJ1-5|.|TRBV7-8|.
TGTGCCAGCAGCCCAGGGGCCTGGGGCAATCAGCCCCAGCATTTT
CASSPGAWGNQPQHF
>TRBJ1-1|.|TRBV3-1/TRBV3-2|.
TGTGCCAGCAGCCGTATGGGGGCCACTGAAGCTTTCTTT
CASSRMGATEAFF
>TRBJ1-2|.|TRBV4-3|.
TGCGCCAGCAGCCAAGGAGGTATCTATGGCTACACCTTC
CASSQGGIYGYTF
>TRBJ2-1|.|TRBV7-8|.
TGTGCCAGCAGCTTCGCGGATGAGCAGTTCTTC
CASSFADEQFF
>TRBJ2-7|TRBD2|TRBV7-9|once
TGTGCCAGCAGCTTGGCGCCCCGGACTAGCGGCGAGCAGTACTTC
CASSLAPRTSGEQYF
>TRBJ2-7|TRBD2|TRBV18|.
TGTGCCAGCTCCCCCGGGACTAGCGGGGCCTACGAGCAGTACTTC
CASSPGTSGAYEQYF
>TRBJ1-4|.|TRBV6-2/TRBV6-3|.
TGTGCCAGCAGCAGTGGACGGGCAGGAGGGGAAAAACTGTTTTTT
CASSSGRAGGEKLFF
>TRBJ1-3|.|TRBV5-1|.
TGCGCCAGCAGCCACAAAGACTCTGGAAACACCATATATTTT
CASSHKDSGNTIYF
>TRBJ1-5|TRBD1|TRBV27|.
TGTGCCAGCAGTTTAACAGGGGGAGTCAATCAGCCCCAGCATTTT
CASSLTGGVNQPQHF
>TRBJ1-5|.|TRBV7-9|.
TGTGCCAGCAGCTTAGGGGGAGGAAATCAGCCCCAGCATTTT
CASSLGGGNQPQHF
>TRBJ1-6|.|TRBV18|.
TGTGCCAGCTCACTTTCAGGGGACTATAATTCACCCCTCCACTTT
CASSLSGDYNSPLHF
>TRBJ2-2|.|TRBV3-1/TRBV3-2|.
TGTGCCAGCAGCCAAGAAGGCAGGACAATCGCGAACACCGGGGAGCTGTTTTTT
CASSQEGRTIANTGELFF
>TRBJ1-3|.|TRBV30|.
TGTGCCTGGGCCCCCGTGGTTGGCTTGATGGGAAACACCATATATTTT
CAWAPVVGLMGNTIYF
>TRBJ2-3|TRBD2|TRBV18|.
TGTGCCAGCTCCCGGCGGGGGGCCAGCACAGATACGCAGTATTTT
CASSRRGASTDTQYF
>TRBJ1-2|.|TRBV7-2|.
TGTGCCAGCAGCTTAGATGGCAGTAACTATGGCTACACCTTC
CASSLDGSNYGYTF
>TRBJ1-2|TRBD1|TRBV4-1|once
TGCGCCAGCAGCCTTTTCCCAGGGGGTACTGAATTCGGGGACACCTTC
CASSLFPGGTEFGDTF
>TRBJ1-5|.|TRBV5-1|.
TGCGCCAGCAGCCCGACCGGGGATCAGCCCCAGCATTTT
CASSPTGDQPQHF
>TRBJ1-3|.|TRBV5-1|.
TGCGCCAGCAGCCCCAGGGTTGGAAACACCATATATTTT
CASSPRVGNTIYF
>TRBJ2-7|TRBD1|TRBV10-3|.
TGTGCCATCAGTGACAGGGGGACCTACGAGCAGTACTTC
CAISDRGTYEQYF
>TRBJ2-7|TRBD1|TRBV28|.
TGTGCCAGCAGTTTACGGCAGGGGGCATACGAGCAGTACTTC
CASSLRQGAYEQYF
>TRBJ1-1|TRBD1|TRBV4-1|.
TGCGCCAGCAGCCAAGATTACAGGGGAACTGAAGCTTTCTTT
CASSQDYRGTEAFF
>TRBJ1-2|TRBD1|TRBV5-1|.
TGCGCCAGCAGCCGAGGGACAGCAGACTTCTATGGCTACACCTTC
CASSRGTADFYGYTF
>TRBJ2-7|TRBD1|TRBV3-1/TRBV3-2|.
TGTGCCAGCAGCCAAGATCTACCGGGACAGGGGTACTACGAGCAGTACTTC
CASSQDLPGQGYYEQYF
>TRBJ1-2|TRBD1|TRBV9|.
TGTGCCAGCAGCGTAGCTGGGACAGGGAGTTACTATGGCTACACCTTC
CASSVAGTGSYYGYTF
>TRBJ2-5|.|TRBV15|.
TGTGCCACCAGCAGAGATCAGGGAGAGACCCAGTACTTC
CATSRDQGETQYF
>TRBJ2-1|TRBD2|TRBV5-4|.
TGTGCCAGCAGCGGCCCTAGCGGGGGCTGGGATGAGCAGTTCTTC
CASSGPSGGWDEQFF
>TRBJ2-1|.|TRBV2|.
TGTGCCAGCAGTGAGGACAAATACAATGAGCAGTTCTTC
CASSEDKYNEQFF
>TRBJ1-1|.|TRBV5-4|once
TGTGCCAGCAGATTCGACGGGACATCCTCCACTGAAGCTTTCTTT
CASRFDGTSSTEAFF
>TRBJ1-1|TRBD1|TRBV29-1|.
TGCAGCGTTCTAACGACAGGGGGCACTGAAGCTTTCTTT
CSVLTTGGTEAFF
>TRBJ2-5|TRBD2|TRBV7-9|once
TGTGCCAGCAATGGGAGGCTAGCGGGGGAGACCCAGTACTTC
CASNGRLAGETQYF
>TRBJ1-1|.|TRBV7-9|.
TGTGCCAGCAGCTTAGAGCGAGTTGAAGCTTTCTTT
CASSLERVEAFF